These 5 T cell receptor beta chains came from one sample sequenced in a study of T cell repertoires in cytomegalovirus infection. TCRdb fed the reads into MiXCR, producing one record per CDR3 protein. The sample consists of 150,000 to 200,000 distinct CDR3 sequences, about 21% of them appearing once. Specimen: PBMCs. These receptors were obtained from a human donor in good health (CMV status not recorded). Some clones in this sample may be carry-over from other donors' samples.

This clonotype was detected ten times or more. CDR3 region: CASSSGVLSTDTQYF. The CDR3 region has the DNA TGTGCCAGCAGTTCGGGGGTCCTTAGCACAGATACGCAGTATTTT. The V call is TRBV6-5, the J call TRBJ2-3; D possibly corresponds to TRBD2 (6 bases). The CDR3 loop spans 15 amino acids. Trimming left V 4 bases short and J 0 bases short, with 11 bases between. Per the germline V gene, CDR1 is MNHEY and CDR2 is SVGAGI.

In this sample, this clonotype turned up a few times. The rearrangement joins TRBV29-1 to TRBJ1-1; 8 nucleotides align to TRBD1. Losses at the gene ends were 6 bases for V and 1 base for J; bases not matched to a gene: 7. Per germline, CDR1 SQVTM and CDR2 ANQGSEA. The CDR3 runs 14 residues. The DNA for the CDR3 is TGCAGCGTGGTGGACAGGGTAGGGAACACTGAAGCTTTCTTT. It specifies CSVVDRVGNTEAFF.

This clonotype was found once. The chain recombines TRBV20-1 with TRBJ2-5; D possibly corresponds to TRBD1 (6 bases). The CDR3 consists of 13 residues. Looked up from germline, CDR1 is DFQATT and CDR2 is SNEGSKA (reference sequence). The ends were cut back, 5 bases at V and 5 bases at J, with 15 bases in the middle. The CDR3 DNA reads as TGCAGTGCTGCCCAGGGGAATTGGGAGACCCAGTACTTC. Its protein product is CSAAQGNWETQYF.

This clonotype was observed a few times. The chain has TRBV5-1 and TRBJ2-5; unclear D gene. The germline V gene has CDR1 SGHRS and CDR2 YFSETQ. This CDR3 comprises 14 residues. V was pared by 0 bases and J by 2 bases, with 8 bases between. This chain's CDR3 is CASSLGRIQETQYF. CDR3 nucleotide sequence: TGCGCCAGCAGCTTGGGTCGGATTCAAGAGACCCAGTACTTC.

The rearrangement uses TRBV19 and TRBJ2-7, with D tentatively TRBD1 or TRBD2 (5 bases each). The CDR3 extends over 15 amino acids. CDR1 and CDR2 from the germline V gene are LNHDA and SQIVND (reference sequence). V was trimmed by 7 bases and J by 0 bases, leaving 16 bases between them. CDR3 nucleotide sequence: TGTGCCAGTAACCTCCGGGACGGAAGCTCCTACGAGCAGTACTTC. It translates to CASNLRDGSSYEQYF.